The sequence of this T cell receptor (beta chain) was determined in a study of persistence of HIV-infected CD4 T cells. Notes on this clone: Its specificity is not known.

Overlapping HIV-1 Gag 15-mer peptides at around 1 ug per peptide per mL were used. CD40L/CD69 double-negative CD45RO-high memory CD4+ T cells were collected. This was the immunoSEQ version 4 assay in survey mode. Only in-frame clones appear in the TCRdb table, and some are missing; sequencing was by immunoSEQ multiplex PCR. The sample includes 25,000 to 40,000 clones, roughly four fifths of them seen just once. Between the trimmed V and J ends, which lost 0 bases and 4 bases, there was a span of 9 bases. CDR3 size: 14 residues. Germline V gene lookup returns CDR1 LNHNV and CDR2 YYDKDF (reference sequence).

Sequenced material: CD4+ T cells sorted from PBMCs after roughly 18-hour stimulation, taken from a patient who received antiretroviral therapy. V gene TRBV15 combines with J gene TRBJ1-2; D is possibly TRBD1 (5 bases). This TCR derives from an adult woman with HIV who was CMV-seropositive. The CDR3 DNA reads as TGTGCCACCAGCAGAGATGGGGGGGGCTATGGCTACACCTTC. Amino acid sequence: CATSRDGGGYGYTF. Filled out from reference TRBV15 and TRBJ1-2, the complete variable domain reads DAMVIQNPRYQVTQFGKPVTLSCSQTLNHNVMYWYQQKSSQAPKLLFHYYDKDFNNEADTPDNFQSRRPNTSFCFLDIRSPGLGDTAMYLCATSRDGGGYGYTFGSGTRLTVV.